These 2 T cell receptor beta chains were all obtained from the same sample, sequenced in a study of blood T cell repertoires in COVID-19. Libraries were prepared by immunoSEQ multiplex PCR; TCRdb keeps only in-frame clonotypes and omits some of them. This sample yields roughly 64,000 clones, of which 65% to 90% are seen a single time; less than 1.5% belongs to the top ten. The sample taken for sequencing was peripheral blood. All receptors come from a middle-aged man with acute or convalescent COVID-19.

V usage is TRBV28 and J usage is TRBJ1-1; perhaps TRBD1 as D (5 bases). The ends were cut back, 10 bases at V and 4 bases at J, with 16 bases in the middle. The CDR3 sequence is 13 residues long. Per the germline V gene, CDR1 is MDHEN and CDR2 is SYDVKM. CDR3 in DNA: TGTGCCACCCACCAGGGATGGGGCACTGAAGCTTTCTTT. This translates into CATHQGWGTEAFF.

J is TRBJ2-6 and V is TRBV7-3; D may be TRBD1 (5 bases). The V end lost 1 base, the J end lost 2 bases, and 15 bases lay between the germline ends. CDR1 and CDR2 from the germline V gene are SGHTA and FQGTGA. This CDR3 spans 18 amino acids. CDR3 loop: CASSLKGVWATGANVLTF. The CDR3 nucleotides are TGTGCCAGCAGCTTAAAAGGGGTATGGGCTACTGGGGCCAACGTCCTGACTTTC.